This T cell receptor (beta chain) was captured by sequencing in a study of cytomegalovirus exposure and HLA in healthy donors. At the level of the study: There were approximately 400 genotyped donors. Of these, 75% to 90% fell in the genetic ancestry cluster associated with self-reported Caucasian donors.

Points on this clone: The antigen is undetermined.

In the PCR, 60 Vbeta and 13 Jbeta primers were used. The protocol was immunoSEQ multiplex PCR, while the TCRdb copy is restricted to in-frame clones and leaves out a portion. This sample's table has 55,000 to 65,000 clones. Study results and limitations: The authors enumerated 180 or so TCR beta chains as linked to cytomegalovirus. In an earlier analysis, most TCR beta V segments were productive about 87% or about 30% of the time.

This CDR3 has 14 residues. Germline V gene lookup returns CDR1 SGHTA and CDR2 FQGNSA. With 4 bases clipped from V and 4 bases from J, the junction kept 3 bases outside the gene matches. The chain recombines TRBV7-2 with TRBJ1-4; TRBD1 aligns across 7 bases. This receptor was taken from a woman between 18 and 30 years old in good health and CMV-seronegative. Sequences were obtained from PBMCs. Here the CDR3 DNA reads TGTGCCAGCAGCTACGGGACAGATAATGAAAAACTGTTTTTT. It specifies CASSYGTDNEKLFF.